These 30 T cell receptor beta chains were sequenced from one sample in a study of cytomegalovirus exposure and HLA in healthy donors (dated by TCRdb to 2015 to 2018). Receptor libraries were prepared by the immunoSEQ multiplex PCR assay. For the multiplex PCR, a mixture combining 60 forward primers for TCR Vbeta segments and 13 reverse primers for TCR Jbeta segments was used. Entries here come from immuneACCESS through TCRdb and include only in-frame sequences with V and J called. Some clones fail to appear in such tables; in the studies checked, an unresolved V gene covers under half of the shortfall, and the cause of the remainder is unknown. The table for this sample lists 120,000 to 150,000 clones; about 82% of them were counted only once. About 3.4% of the sample lies in the top ten. Sequenced input: PBMCs. The receptors originated from a male donor in good health and CMV-seronegative.

The chain combines TRBV27 with TRBJ2-1; 8 nucleotides match TRBD2. Germline trimming cut 3 bases from V and 9 bases from J; bases unmatched to any gene: 10. The germline V gene encodes CDR1 MNHEY and CDR2 SMNVEV (reference sequence). This CDR3 comprises 15 residues. The CDR3: CASSFRGGPVTEQFF. DNA for the CDR3: TGTGCCAGCAGTTTTCGCGGGGGGCCGGTCACTGAGCAGTTCTTC.

The V call is TRBV5-6, the J call TRBJ1-1; D is undetermined. Trimming took 4 bases from V and 1 from J, leaving 5 bases between them. Germline V gene data show CDR1 as SGHDT and CDR2 as YYEEEE. CDR3 length: 12 amino acids. The CDR3 loop reads CASSAGNTEAFF. The CDR3 bases are TGTGCCAGCAGCGCAGGGAACACTGAAGCTTTCTTT.

The J gene is TRBJ2-1, the V gene TRBV28; 15 bases are a match to TRBD2. The germline V gene has CDR1 MDHEN and CDR2 SYDVKM. The CDR3 loop spans 16 amino acids. Unmatched junction bases numbered 4, after V lost 6 bases and J lost 4 bases. CDR3 sequence reads: CASSHGTSGGYNEQFF. CDR3 DNA sequence: TGTGCCAGCAGCCACGGGACTAGCGGGGGGTACAATGAGCAGTTCTTC.

The chain uses TRBV7-9 and TRBJ2-1; a possible D gene is TRBD1 (6 bases). The ends were cut back, 8 bases at V and 3 bases at J, with 14 bases in the middle. The CDR3 is 14 residues long. Per the germline V gene, CDR1 is SEHNR and CDR2 is FQNEAQ (reference sequence). Here the CDR3 reads CASRGGLNYNEQFF. The CDR3 region has the DNA TGTGCCAGCCGTGGGGGCTTAAACTACAATGAGCAGTTCTTC.

The chain links TRBV11-2 to TRBJ2-3; 8 nucleotides match TRBD1. The CDR3 contains 15 residues. Germline V CDR1 and CDR2: SGHAT, FQNNGV. V lost 5 bases, J lost 2 bases, and 6 bases stayed unmatched. The CDR3 DNA sequence: TGTGCCAGCAGCGAGCAGGGGGCAGTCACAGATACGCAGTATTTT. Protein: CASSEQGAVTDTQYF.

In this sample, this clone turned up once. The J gene is TRBJ2-7, the V gene TRBV4-2; 16 bases line up with TRBD2. This CDR3 has 17 residues. With V trimmed by 4 bases and J by 3 bases, 6 bases remained unmatched. Germline loops: CDR1 LGHNA, CDR2 YNFKEQ. The CDR3 sequence: CASSRTGTSGRVYEQYF. CDR3 DNA sequence: TGTGCCAGCAGCCGGACAGGGACTAGCGGGAGGGTCTACGAGCAGTACTTC.

A few counts support this clone. The chain employs TRBV28 and TRBJ2-2; perhaps TRBD2 as D (6 bases). This CDR3 comprises 18 residues. The germline CDR1 and CDR2 sequences are MDHEN and SYDVKM. V gave up 0 bases and J gave up 2 bases, with 16 bases separating them. The CDR3 DNA sequence: TGTGCCAGCAGTTTATGGATAGGCCGGGACTCCAACACCGGGGAGCTGTTTTTT. It encodes CASSLWIGRDSNTGELFF.

This chain uses TRBV7-3 with TRBJ2-2; 9 bases map to TRBD1. The CDR3 has 16 residues. The junction had 3 bases not matched to a gene; V was cut back by 4 bases and J by 0 bases. Germline CDR1 reads SGHTA; CDR2 reads FQGTGA. The DNA of the CDR3 is TGTGCCAGCAGCTCGACAGGGGGGGCGAACACCGGGGAGCTGTTTTTT. Its translation: CASSSTGGANTGELFF. Drawing the rest from reference TRBV7-3 and TRBJ2-2, the complete variable domain is GAGVSQTPSNKVTEKGKYVELRCDPISGHTALYWYRQSLGQGPEFLIYFQGTGAADDSGLPNDRFFAVRPEGSVSTLKIQRTERGDSAVYLCASSSTGGANTGELFFGEGSRLTVL.

This sequence joins TRBV28 and TRBJ2-1; 10 bases map to TRBD2. The V gene's germline CDR1 is MDHEN and CDR2 SYDVKM. The CDR3 contains 16 residues. The V segment lost 4 bases and the J segment 8 bases; nucleotides outside the gene matches: 11. DNA for the CDR3: TGTGCCAGCAGTTCCCCAGCGGGAGGGCCATTGGATGAGCAGTTCTTC. This codes for CASSSPAGGPLDEQFF.

This sequence joins TRBV10-3 and TRBJ1-3; 8 positions agree with TRBD1. In germline, CDR1 is ENHRY, CDR2 SYGVKD. The CDR3 runs 16 residues. The ends lost 6 bases at V and 4 bases at J; junction bases unmatched: 11. This CDR3 is CAISTRQGYGGNTIYF. CDR3 nucleotide sequence: TGTGCCATCAGCACCCGACAGGGGTATGGGGGAAACACCATATATTTT.

In nucleotides, the CDR3 is TGTGCCAGCAGTCCGCGACAGGATCTTAGAGATACGCAGTATTTT. This translates into CASSPRQDLRDTQYF. The chain employs TRBV27 and TRBJ2-3, with a tentative D call TRBD1 (6 bases). The V end lost 5 bases, the J end lost 5 bases, and 17 bases lay between the germline ends. This CDR3 comprises 15 residues. Germline CDR1 MNHEY, CDR2 SMNVEV (reference sequence).

This rearrangement joins TRBV7-2 to TRBJ2-4; D remains ambiguous. Germline CDR1 is SGHTA and CDR2 is FQGNSA. The CDR3 consists of 17 residues. V was cut by 4 bases and J by 2 bases, with 18 bases left in between. CDR3 loop: CASSSPPRQTSKNIQYF. As DNA, the CDR3 is TGTGCCAGCAGCTCTCCCCCGCGCCAGACATCCAAAAACATTCAGTACTTC.

This clone was observed a handful of times. The CDR3 sequence is CASSLTGVSTDTQYF. For the CDR3, the DNA is TGCGCCAGCAGCCTGACAGGGGTTAGCACAGATACGCAGTATTTT. V and J are TRBV5-1 and TRBJ2-3; 8 bases match TRBD1. The germline CDR1 and CDR2 sequences are SGHRS and YFSETQ. V was pared by 4 bases and J by 0 bases, with 4 bases of the junction left unmatched. The CDR3 consists of 15 residues.

This chain joins TRBV27 and TRBJ2-5, with 7 positions matching TRBD2. Germline V lookup: CDR1 MNHEY, CDR2 SMNVEV (reference sequence). V lost 8 bases to trimming and J lost 2 bases; unmatched junction nucleotides: 8. This CDR3 is 14 amino acids long. CDR3 coding DNA: TGTGCCAGCGGGGTACCGGGACTACAAGAGACCCAGTACTTC. Translation: CASGVPGLQETQYF.

This chain connects TRBV12-5 to TRBJ2-7; D is perhaps TRBD1 (6 bases). V lost 0 bases and J lost 0, with 27 bases in between. CDR3 length equals 21 residues. Germline V CDR1 and CDR2: LGHNT, FRNRAP. CDR3 loop: CASGLVPLVTRDTFRSYEQYF. The CDR3 nucleotides read TGTGCTAGTGGTTTGGTACCCCTGGTTACTCGGGACACCTTCCGCTCCTACGAGCAGTACTTC.

J is TRBJ2-5 and V is TRBV18, with 13 nucleotides matching TRBD2. This CDR3 contains 16 residues. The V gene's germline CDR1 is KGHSH and CDR2 LQKENI. After removal of 3 bases from V and 5 bases from J, the junction contained 6 bases not matched to a gene. CDR3 nucleotide sequence: TGTGCCAGCTCACCTGGGACTAGCGGGATATGGGAGACCCAGTACTTC. It specifies CASSPGTSGIWETQYF.

The CDR3 reads CSVVNSPGVGYGYTF. The CDR3 DNA reads as TGCAGCGTTGTAAATTCACCCGGGGTTGGCTATGGCTACACCTTC. The genes are TRBV29-1 and TRBJ1-2, with D unresolved. Germline-derived CDR1 and CDR2 are SQVTM and ANQGSEA. The CDR3 sequence is 15 residues long. V was pared by 4 bases and J by 4 bases, with 19 bases between.

J is TRBJ2-6 and V is TRBV6-5, with a weak D call TRBD2 (5 bases). Germline CDR1 MNHEY, CDR2 SVGAGI. This CDR3 contains 15 residues. The V end was cut by 4 bases, the J end by 0 bases, with 7 bases between. As DNA, the CDR3 is TGTGCCAGCAGTTGGGAGTCCTCTGGGGCCAACGTCCTGACTTTC. It encodes CASSWESSGANVLTF.

The chain uses TRBV2 and TRBJ1-2, with D possibly matching TRBD1 (5 bases). The CDR3 is 14 residues long. The V gene lost 6 bases and the J gene lost 8 bases, with 19 bases spanning the gap. CDR1 and CDR2 from the germline V gene are SNHLY and FYNNEI. The CDR3 DNA is TGTGCCAGCAGCCCCACAAACGAGGGGAGGGGCTACACCTTC. Translating it yields CASSPTNEGRGYTF.

The J gene is TRBJ2-1, the V gene TRBV28; maybe TRBD1 (6 bases). V lost 4 bases and J 4 bases, leaving 11 bases between the germline ends. The germline CDR1 and CDR2 sequences are MDHEN and SYDVKM. This CDR3 is built from 14 residues. In DNA form, the CDR3 reads TGTGCCAGCAGTTCTAAGACAGGATACAATGAGCAGTTCTTC. Protein: CASSSKTGYNEQFF.

This clone appeared once. This same CDR3 is encoded by further DNA sequences in the sample. The genes are TRBV9 and TRBJ2-1; 8 bases are shared with TRBD2. This CDR3 is 14 amino acids long. Germline-derived CDR1 and CDR2 are SGDLS and YYNGEE. The J segment lost 6 bases and the V segment lost 0 bases, leaving 2 bases of the junction unmatched. Here the CDR3 DNA reads TGTGCCAGCAGCGTAGCCAGCGGGGGCAATGAGCAGTTCTTC. It translates to CASSVASGGNEQFF.

The V call is TRBV18, the J call TRBJ1-1, with 9 bases aligning to TRBD1. With V trimmed by 1 base and J by 11 bases, 11 bases remained unmatched. Germline lookup yields CDR1 KGHSH and CDR2 LQKENI. There are 15 residues in the CDR3. The CDR3 sequence is CASSPLGTGNEEAFF. The CDR3 DNA follows: TGTGCCAGCTCACCACTGGGGACAGGGAATGAGGAGGCTTTCTTT.

The rearrangement links TRBV5-4 to TRBJ2-3; perhaps TRBD2 as D (7 bases). The V gene's germline CDR1 is SGHNT and CDR2 YYREEE (reference sequence). Between the trimmed V and J ends, which lost 4 bases and 4 bases, there was a span of 13 bases. The CDR3 consists of 14 residues. Here the CDR3 reads CASSPGGPSDTQYF. As DNA, the CDR3 is TGTGCCAGCAGCCCCGGGGGGCCATCAGATACGCAGTATTTT.

The V and J genes are TRBV7-2 and TRBJ2-1; the match to TRBD1 covers 7 bases. CDR3 length: 18 amino acids. Looked up from germline, CDR1 is SGHTA and CDR2 is FQGNSA. J lost 0 bases, V lost 2 bases, and 10 bases had no gene match. CDR3 region: CASSLSYLGQSSYNEQFF. CDR3 bases: TGTGCCAGCAGCTTATCTTATCTGGGACAGAGCTCCTACAATGAGCAGTTCTTC.

This clone was found once. V and J are TRBV18 and TRBJ2-5; D may be TRBD1 (5 bases). Between the trimmed V and J ends, which lost 1 base and 5 bases, there was a span of 14 bases. There are 15 residues in the CDR3. Looked up from germline, CDR1 is KGHSH and CDR2 is LQKENI. The CDR3 is CASSPREVGLETQYF. Here the CDR3 DNA reads TGTGCCAGCTCACCACGAGAAGTGGGGCTTGAGACCCAGTACTTC.

J is TRBJ2-1 and V is TRBV7-8; 7 bases are shared with TRBD2. Unmatched junction bases numbered 12, after V lost 2 bases and J lost 8 bases. The CDR3 runs 16 residues. Per the germline V gene, CDR1 is SGHVS and CDR2 is FQNEAQ. The chain's CDR3 is CASSLIGWEGNHEQFF. The CDR3 region has the DNA TGTGCCAGCAGCTTAATCGGGTGGGAGGGGAACCATGAGCAGTTCTTC. The full variable domain, with the rest looked up from reference TRBV7-8 and TRBJ2-1, is GAGVSQSPRYKVAKRGQDVALRCDPISGHVSLFWYQQALGQGPEFLTYFQNEAQLDKSGLPSDRFFAERPEGSVSTLKIQRTQQEDSAVYLCASSLIGWEGNHEQFFGPGTRLTVL.

CDR3: CASSFGVAGDTDTQYF. CDR3 DNA: TGCGCCAGCAGCTTCGGGGTAGCGGGAGACACAGATACGCAGTATTTT. The chain uses TRBV5-1 and TRBJ2-3; TRBD2 agrees at 9 bases. Germline CDR1 SGHRS, CDR2 YFSETQ. The CDR3 is 16 residues long. Trimming cost V 2 bases and J 2 bases; bases outside gene matches: 6.

The V and J genes are TRBV13 and TRBJ1-2; the D is unclear. Trimming left V 1 base short and J 0 bases short, with 9 bases between. The CDR3 runs to 15 residues. The V gene's germline CDR1 is PRHDT and CDR2 FYEKMQ (reference sequence). The CDR3 is CASSLAGGANYGYTF. The CDR3 nucleotides read TGTGCCAGCAGCTTAGCAGGAGGAGCTAACTATGGCTACACCTTC.

The rearrangement joins TRBV7-9 to TRBJ2-3, with 12 bases matching TRBD1. CDR1 is SEHNR, CDR2 FQNEAQ, per germline (reference sequence). V trimming: 2 bases; J trimming: 6 bases; junction bases outside the gene matches: 6. This CDR3 has 16 residues. The CDR3 loop reads CASSLIGTGGRDTQYF. In DNA, the CDR3 is TGTGCCAGCAGCTTAATTGGGACAGGGGGCAGGGATACGCAGTATTTT.

The V and J genes are TRBV18 and TRBJ1-3; D call uncertain. This CDR3 has 15 residues. Germline V gene data show CDR1 as KGHSH and CDR2 as LQKENI. V was pared by 4 bases and J by 0 bases, with 10 bases between. In DNA, the CDR3 is TGTGCCAGCTCACGACTAGGTCACTCTGGAAACACCATATATTTT. Protein: CASSRLGHSGNTIYF. Filled out from reference TRBV18 and TRBJ1-3, the complete variable domain reads NAGVMQNPRHLVRRRGQEARLRCSPMKGHSHVYWYRQLPEEGLKFMVYLQKENIIDESGMPKERFSAEFPKEGPSILRIQQVVRGDSAAYFCASSRLGHSGNTIYFGEGSWLTVV.